These 11 T cell receptor beta chains share one sample of origin, sequenced in a study of T cell repertoires in cytomegalovirus infection. Their specific antigens are unknown. TCRdb called the reads again in MiXCR, with one record for every CDR3 protein. The top ten hold around an eighth of the sample, which has 700,000 to 950,000 distinct CDR3 sequences, about 30% seen once. Sample: cultured CD8+ T cells from PBMCs, taken from culture after CMV antigen stimulation. Every receptor here comes from a human donor in good health (CMV status not recorded). Some clones in this sample may be carry-over from other donors' samples.

This clonotype has at least ten counts. The chain employs TRBV7-6 and TRBJ1-2; D is perhaps TRBD1 (6 bases). The CDR3 covers 13 residues. The germline gives CDR1 SGHVS, CDR2 FNYEAQ. With 1 base removed from V and 8 bases from J, the gap between germline ends came to 11 bases. CDR3 protein: CASSLGITGGYTF. Written as DNA, the CDR3 is TGTGCCAGCAGCTTAGGCATCACAGGGGGCTACACCTTC. The variable domain in full, completed from reference TRBV7-6 and TRBJ1-2, reads GAGVSQSPRYKVTKRGQDVALRCDPISGHVSLYWYRQALGQGPEFLTYFNYEAQQDKSGLPNDRFSAERPEGSISTLTIQRTEQRDSAMYRCASSLGITGGYTFGSGTRLTVV.

This clonotype was seen more than once but under ten times. The gene calls are TRBV7-4 and TRBJ2-1; D gene ambiguous. CDR1 is SGHVT and CDR2 is SQSDAQ in the germline V gene. The germline V and J ends were trimmed by 3 bases and 6 bases, with 9 bases remaining between them. The CDR3 totals 13 residues. CDR3 region: CASSFLEGNEQFF. CDR3 bases: TGTGCCAGCAGCTTCCTTGAAGGCAATGAGCAGTTCTTC.

This clonotype showed up just a few times. J is TRBJ2-1 and V is TRBV6-4; 9 bases map to TRBD2. The V gene end was trimmed by 2 bases and the J gene end by 8 bases; junction bases not matched to a gene: 7. The CDR3 sequence is 15 residues long. Germline V gives CDR1 MRHNA, CDR2 SNTAGT. In DNA form, the CDR3 reads TGTGCCAGCAGTGACACAGCGGGGGGCCTCGATGAGCAGTTCTTC. As protein: CASSDTAGGLDEQFF.

This clonotype came up a few times. The V and J genes are TRBV6-1 and TRBJ1-3, with D possibly being TRBD1 (5 bases). This CDR3 is built from 17 residues. The germline V and J ends were trimmed by 1 base and 0 bases, with 13 bases remaining between them. From germline, CDR1 is MNHNS and CDR2 SASEGT. CDR3 coding DNA: TGTGCCAGCAGTGAAGTGGGGCACGGAAACTCTGGAAACACCATATATTTT. Its protein is CASSEVGHGNSGNTIYF.

The CDR3 reads CASSHFPGETDTQYF. For the CDR3, the DNA is TGCGCCAGCAGCCATTTCCCGGGAGAAACAGATACGCAGTATTTT. The gene calls are TRBV4-1 and TRBJ2-3; a weak D match, TRBD2 (6 bases). The germline gives CDR1 MGHRA, CDR2 YSYEKL. Trimming removed 3 bases from V and 3 bases from J, with 13 bases in between. The CDR3 spans 15 residues.

This clonotype was seen a few times. The chain's CDR3 is CASSLVVGLTGELFF. The CDR3 DNA reads as TGCGCCAGCAGCTTAGTCGTTGGGCTCACCGGGGAGCTGTTTTTT. The rearrangement uses TRBV5-1 and TRBJ2-2, with D unresolved. Trimming took 2 bases from V and 4 from J, leaving 12 bases between them. This CDR3 spans 15 amino acids. Germline V gives CDR1 SGHRS, CDR2 YFSETQ.

V and J are TRBV7-9 and TRBJ2-1, with D possibly TRBD2 on 7 matching bases. The CDR3 length is 17 residues. V lost 5 bases and J lost 2, with 19 bases in between. CDR1 is SEHNR, CDR2 FQNEAQ, per germline (reference sequence). In nucleotides, the CDR3 is TGTGCCAGCAGCACCTCACTACGCGGGGGCCCCTACAATGAGCAGTTCTTC. Its translation: CASSTSLRGGPYNEQFF.

This clonotype was picked up many times. This CDR3 is CASSPWEGTGNSPLHF. In nucleotides, the CDR3 is TGCGCCAGCAGCCCCTGGGAGGGTACGGGAAATTCACCCCTCCACTTT. The V and J genes are TRBV4-3 and TRBJ1-6, with unresolved D. Germline V gene sequence: CDR1 LGHNA, CDR2 YSLEER. CDR3 length equals 16 residues. The germline V and J ends were trimmed by 4 bases and 7 bases, with 17 bases remaining between them.

DNA of the CDR3: TGTGCCAGCAGCCAAGACGGACCCTTGAAGGAAAGCATTCAGTACTTC. Translating gives CASSQDGPLKESIQYF. The rearrangement links TRBV4-2 to TRBJ2-4; no firm D call. The CDR3 totals 16 residues. V lost 0 bases and J 9 bases, leaving 18 bases between the germline ends. From germline, CDR1 is LGHNA and CDR2 YNFKEQ.

This clonotype was counted at least ten times. The rearrangement links TRBV4-3 to TRBJ1-6; D may be TRBD1 (5 bases). CDR1 is LGHNA, CDR2 YSLEER, per germline. The CDR3 covers 13 residues. Deletions cut 5 bases from V and 9 bases from J, with 11 bases between. DNA for the CDR3: TGCGCCAGCAGCGGGGCAGTAGGTTCACCCCTCCACTTT. Translation gives CASSGAVGSPLHF.

J is TRBJ2-1 and V is TRBV7-9; TRBD1 aligns across 7 bases. J was trimmed by 4 bases and V by 0 bases; bases with no gene match: 6. The germline CDR1 and CDR2 sequences are SEHNR and FQNEAQ (reference sequence). The CDR3 spans 16 residues. The chain's CDR3 is CASSLARQGSYNEQFF. Written as DNA, the CDR3 is TGTGCCAGCAGCTTAGCCAGACAGGGATCATACAATGAGCAGTTCTTC.